These T cell receptor beta chains were read from a single sample in a study of radiotherapy plus CTLA-4 blockade in lung cancer. The data were produced by immunoSEQ multiplex PCR, yet TCRdb's version contains in-frame clones alone and is incomplete. The data contain 45,000 or so clones, 76% of them singletons. The material was peripheral blood, obtained from a patient treated with radiotherapy plus ipilimumab. These receptors came from a human donor with non-small cell lung cancer who had stable disease on radiotherapy plus ipilimumab. Each CDR3 is given with its conserved first and last residue. Each record gives: clone size, J gene, D gene, V gene, CDR3 protein, CDR3 DNA. D genes are given only for firm matches. Size is omitted from some rows. Given values are once, few, many or a class for expanded clones.

NA | TRBJ2-5 | NA | TRBV11-3 | CASSLDTAQETQYF | TGTGCCAGCAGCTTAGATACAGCTCAAGAGACCCAGTACTTC
few | TRBJ1-2 | TRBD1 | TRBV7-9 | CASSRTTGVNYGYTF | TGTGCCAGCAGCCGTACGACAGGGGTTAACTATGGCTACACCTTC
few | TRBJ2-1 | TRBD2 | TRBV7-9 | CASSLQAGGVNNEQFF | TGTGCCAGCAGCTTACAAGCGGGGGGCGTTAACAATGAGCAGTTCTTC
NA | TRBJ2-7 | NA | TRBV30 | CARSRSYEQYF | TGTGCCCGGAGCAGGAGTTACGAGCAGTACTTC
NA | TRBJ2-5 | TRBD2 | TRBV9 | CASSPLTGGRETQYF | TGTGCCAGCAGCCCCCTGACGGGGGGGCGAGAGACCCAGTACTTC
NA | TRBJ1-1 | TRBD1 | TRBV7-2 | CASSQQGDLEAFF | TGTGCCAGCAGCCAACAGGGGGACCTTGAAGCTTTCTTT
few | TRBJ1-2 | NA | TRBV7-9 | CASSLGGLGGYTF | TGTGCCAGCAGCTTAGGAGGGCTGGGGGGCTACACCTTC
NA | TRBJ1-1 | NA | TRBV19 | CASSNPGDTTEAFF | TGTGCCAGTAGCAACCCAGGGGATACTACTGAAGCTTTCTTT
NA | TRBJ2-1 | NA | TRBV19 | CASSILYSVANEQFF | TGTGCCAGTAGTATATTATATTCGGTGGCAAATGAGCAGTTCTTC
NA | TRBJ2-2 | TRBD1 | TRBV12-5 | CASGLGQGNTGELFF | TGTGCTAGTGGTTTGGGACAGGGGAACACCGGGGAGCTGTTTTTT
NA | TRBJ1-2 | TRBD1 | TRBV28 | CASSSGQGSSGYTF | TGTGCCAGCAGTTCGGGACAGGGGTCATCTGGCTACACCTTC
NA | TRBJ1-1 | NA | TRBV18 | CASSPQAGTEAFF | TGTGCCAGCTCACCACAGGCAGGCACTGAAGCTTTCTTT
NA | TRBJ1-5 | NA | TRBV5-6 | CASSLTNAAQPQHF | TGTGCCAGCAGCTTGACTAACGCCGCCCAGCCCCAGCATTTT
NA | TRBJ1-4 | NA | TRBV7-7 | CASSSTVREKLFF | TGTGCCAGCAGCTCCACTGTCCGGGAAAAACTGTTTTTT
NA | TRBJ1-4 | NA | TRBV15 | CATSRDLYREKPNEKLFF | TGTGCCACCAGCAGAGATCTCTACAGGGAGAAGCCTAATGAAAAACTGTTTTTT
NA | TRBJ1-2 | NA | TRBV6-1 | CASREGLGSLYGYTF | TGTGCCAGCAGAGAAGGATTAGGCTCACTCTATGGCTACACCTTC
NA | TRBJ2-1 | TRBD2 | TRBV5-5 | CASRATSASYNEQFF | TGTGCCAGCAGAGCAACTAGCGCCTCCTACAATGAGCAGTTCTTC
NA | TRBJ1-2 | TRBD1 | TRBV30 | CAWSQDRGRRAPYGYTF | TGTGCCTGGAGCCAGGACAGGGGGCGTCGGGCTCCTTATGGCTACACCTTC
few | TRBJ1-2 | TRBD1 | TRBV30 | CAWSARRTGNAYTF | TGTGCCTGGAGTGCCCGAAGGACAGGGAACGCCTACACCTTC
few | TRBJ1-2 | NA | TRBV9 | CASSVDRVQDGYTF | TGTGCCAGCAGCGTAGACAGGGTCCAGGATGGCTACACCTTC
few | TRBJ1-5 | TRBD1 | TRBV5-1 | CASSLDGQGNQPQHF | TGCGCCAGCAGCCTCGATGGACAGGGCAATCAGCCCCAGCATTTT
NA | TRBJ2-3 | TRBD1 | TRBV6-1 | CASRSRGQVADTQYF | TGTGCCAGCAGGTCAAGGGGGCAGGTGGCAGATACGCAGTATTTT
NA | TRBJ1-4 | NA | TRBV27 | CASSLSVGQGEKLFF | TGTGCCAGCAGTTTATCGGTGGGGCAAGGGGAAAAACTGTTTTTT
NA | TRBJ1-4 | NA | TRBV19 | CASSIDGNALNEKLFF | TGTGCCAGTAGTATAGACGGCAACGCCCTTAATGAAAAACTGTTTTTT
NA | TRBJ1-1 | TRBD1 | TRBV23-1 | CASADRVRTEAFF | TGCGCCAGCGCTGACAGGGTCAGAACTGAAGCTTTCTTT